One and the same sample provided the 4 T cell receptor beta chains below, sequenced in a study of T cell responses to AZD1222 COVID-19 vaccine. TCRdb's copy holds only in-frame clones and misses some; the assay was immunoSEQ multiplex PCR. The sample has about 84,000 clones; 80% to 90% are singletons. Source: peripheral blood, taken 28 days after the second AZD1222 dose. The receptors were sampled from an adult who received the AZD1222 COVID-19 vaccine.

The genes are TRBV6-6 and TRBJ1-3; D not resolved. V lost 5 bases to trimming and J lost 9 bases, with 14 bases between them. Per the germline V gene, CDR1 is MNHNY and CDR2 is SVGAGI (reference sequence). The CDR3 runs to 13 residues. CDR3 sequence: CASSQSHEGTIYF. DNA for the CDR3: TGTGCCAGCAGTCAAAGTCACGAGGGCACCATATATTTT.

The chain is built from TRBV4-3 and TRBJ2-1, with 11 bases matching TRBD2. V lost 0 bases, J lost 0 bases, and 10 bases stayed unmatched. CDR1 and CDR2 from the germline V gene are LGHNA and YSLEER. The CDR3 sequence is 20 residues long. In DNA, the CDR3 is TGCGCCAGCAGCCAAGAGTACTCGCTTAGCGGGAGGGCCTCCTACAATGAGCAGTTCTTC. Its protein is CASSQEYSLSGRASYNEQFF.

This CDR3 reads CASSQEARGLGGNTIYF. CDR3 in DNA: TGCGCCAGCAGCCAAGAGGCCCGGGGGTTGGGAGGAAACACCATATATTTT. The chain couples TRBV4-3 to TRBJ1-3, with a possible D match to TRBD1 (5 bases). Germline V gene data show CDR1 as LGHNA and CDR2 as YSLEER. The CDR3 is made up of 17 amino acids. The V gene lost 0 bases and the J gene lost 4 bases, with 16 bases spanning the gap.

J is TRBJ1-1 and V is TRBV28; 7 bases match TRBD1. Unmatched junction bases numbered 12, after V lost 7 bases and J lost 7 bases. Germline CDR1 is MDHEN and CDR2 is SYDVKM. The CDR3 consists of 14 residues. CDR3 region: CASTQATGYNEAFF. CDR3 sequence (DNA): TGTGCCAGCACTCAGGCGACAGGGTATAATGAAGCTTTCTTT.